These 28 T cell receptor beta chains came from one sample sequenced in a study of cytomegalovirus exposure and HLA in healthy donors. Amplification used 60 Vbeta primers and 13 Jbeta primers. Profiled with immunoSEQ multiplex PCR; TCRdb holds only in-frame clones, not every one. The sample yields 150,000 or so clones, roughly 72% seen once. Sequenced input: PBMCs. Receptor source: a male donor in good health and CMV-seronegative.

This clone was counted only a few times. The chain recombines TRBV10-3 with TRBJ1-1, with TRBD1 as a possible D gene (6 bases). This CDR3 spans 12 amino acids. The V and J ends lost 9 bases and 4 bases respectively, with 12 bases between them. Germline V gene lookup returns CDR1 ENHRY and CDR2 SYGVKD. The CDR3 is CAIRDNPTEAFF. In DNA, the CDR3 is TGTGCCATTAGGGACAATCCCACTGAAGCTTTCTTT.

This chain links TRBV7-2 with TRBJ2-2; TRBD2 matches at 13 bases. The germline gives CDR1 SGHTA, CDR2 FQGNSA. The CDR3 is made up of 22 amino acids. J lost 2 bases, V lost 0 bases, and 15 bases had no gene match. The DNA of the CDR3 is TGTGCCAGCAGCTTAGCCTCCAGACTAGCGGGAGGCCAGAGATTCAACACCGGGGAGCTGTTTTTT. Amino acids: CASSLASRLAGGQRFNTGELFF.

With respect to this clone: Distinct nucleotide sequences in the sample also encode this CDR3. The V gene is TRBV28, the J gene TRBJ2-7; D gene unclear. Trimming pared 6 bases from V and 0 bases from J, leaving 3 bases between. The CDR3 length is 11 residues. Per the germline V gene, CDR1 is MDHEN and CDR2 is SYDVKM. The CDR3 is CASSSSYEQYF. The DNA for the CDR3 is TGTGCCAGCAGCTCCTCCTACGAGCAGTACTTC.

The chain is built from TRBV30 and TRBJ2-3, with 14 bases aligning to TRBD2. Looked up from germline, CDR1 is GTSNPN and CDR2 is SVGIG (reference sequence). The CDR3 covers 15 residues. J gave up 7 bases and V 3 bases, and 6 bases lay outside the gene matches. Written as DNA, the CDR3 is TGTGCCTGGAGCCCGACTAGCGGGAGGGGGTATACGCAGTATTTT. Protein: CAWSPTSGRGYTQYF.

This chain uses TRBV5-5 with TRBJ2-2; a possible D gene is TRBD2 (8 bases). V lost 9 bases and J 7 bases, leaving 28 bases between the germline ends. In germline, CDR1 is SGHKS, CDR2 YYEKEE (reference sequence). This CDR3 has 17 residues. The CDR3 loop is CATSPLGGGRGNGELFF. DNA for the CDR3: TGTGCCACCTCTCCCCTCGGGGGGGGCAGGGGGAACGGGGAGCTGTTTTTT.

V is TRBV10-3 and J is TRBJ1-2; 8 nucleotides match TRBD1. This CDR3 has 16 residues. CDR1 and CDR2 (germline): ENHRY, SYGVKD. Germline trimming cut 3 bases from V and 4 bases from J; bases unmatched to any gene: 10. The CDR3 coding sequence is TGTGCCATCAGTGATATAGGGACAGGCCATACCTATGGCTACACCTTC. Residues: CAISDIGTGHTYGYTF.

The rearrangement links TRBV4-2 to TRBJ1-4; 7 positions agree with TRBD1. Germline V lookup: CDR1 LGHNA, CDR2 YNFKEQ. The CDR3 loop spans 16 amino acids. V shed 0 bases, J shed 8 bases, and the junction held 9 bases outside the gene matches. DNA of the CDR3: TGTGCCAGCAGCCAAGATACTGACAGGGCCTGGGAAAAACTGTTTTTT. Its translation: CASSQDTDRAWEKLFF.

This chain uses TRBV4-3 with TRBJ2-3, with D perhaps TRBD2 (5 bases). Trimming pared 1 base from V and 2 bases from J, leaving 19 bases between. The CDR3 extends over 18 amino acids. Looked up from germline, CDR1 is LGHNA and CDR2 is YSLEER. CDR3 loop: CASSQGSPASLPTDTQYF. CDR3 nucleotides: TGCGCCAGCAGCCAAGGGTCCCCTGCTAGCCTACCCACAGATACGCAGTATTTT.

The rearrangement joins TRBV5-4 to TRBJ2-5, with 9 bases fitting TRBD2. Germline loops: CDR1 SGHNT, CDR2 YYREEE (reference sequence). Trimming removed 4 bases from V and 1 base from J; junction bases left unmatched: 8. This CDR3 spans 16 amino acids. CDR3 DNA: TGTGCCAGCAGCATTAAAGGCGGGGGGGCCCAAGAGACCCAGTACTTC. It specifies CASSIKGGGAQETQYF.

The chain's CDR3 is CASSTDRDYSPLHF. CDR3 DNA sequence: TGTGCCAGTAGTACAGACAGGGATTACTCACCCCTCCACTTT. The chain combines TRBV19 with TRBJ1-6; the match to TRBD1 covers 7 bases. The CDR3 is 14 residues long. Germline-derived CDR1 and CDR2 are LNHDA and SQIVND (reference sequence). V shed 4 bases and J 10 bases; nucleotides not matched to a gene: 7.

V usage is TRBV19 and J usage is TRBJ2-2; 9 nucleotides line up with TRBD1. Unmatched junction bases numbered 4, after V lost 3 bases and J lost 5 bases. The germline V gene encodes CDR1 LNHDA and CDR2 SQIVND (reference sequence). This CDR3 is built from 15 residues. DNA for the CDR3: TGTGCCAGTAGTATCGGAGGGACAGGGACCGGGGAGCTGTTTTTT. This sequence encodes CASSIGGTGTGELFF.

This clone came up once. This sequence joins TRBV4-2 and TRBJ2-1, with unresolved D. Trimming shortened V by 4 bases and J by 5 bases, and 9 bases separated the two germline ends. Germline V gene lookup returns CDR1 LGHNA and CDR2 YNFKEQ. The CDR3 extends over 13 amino acids. CDR3 amino acids: CASSPYGNNEQFF. CDR3 nucleotide sequence: TGTGCCAGCAGCCCCTATGGTAACAATGAGCAGTTCTTC.

V gene TRBV6-6 combines with J gene TRBJ1-1; 10 bases map to TRBD1. V was pared by 8 bases and J by 4 bases, with 7 bases of the junction left unmatched. The CDR3 totals 14 residues. The germline V gene encodes CDR1 MNHNY and CDR2 SVGAGI (reference sequence). CDR3: CASGGQGGLTEAFF. In nucleotides, the CDR3 is TGTGCCAGCGGCGGACAGGGGGGCCTCACTGAAGCTTTCTTT.

V gene TRBV4-2 combines with J gene TRBJ1-1; D not resolved. The V gene lost 4 bases and the J gene lost 2 bases, with 17 bases spanning the gap. The germline CDR1 and CDR2 sequences are LGHNA and YNFKEQ. The CDR3 is 16 residues long. The CDR3 DNA follows: TGTGCCAGCAGCCCCACTTCGGCGGAGGGAAACACTGAAGCTTTCTTT. Translating gives CASSPTSAEGNTEAFF.

The chain combines TRBV7-3 with TRBJ1-6; tentatively, D is TRBD1 (5 bases). The CDR3 is 15 amino acids. V lost 0 bases to trimming and J lost 7 bases, with 10 bases between them. The germline CDR1 and CDR2 sequences are SGHTA and FQGTGA. The CDR3 is CASSLTGPTNSPLHF. DNA of the CDR3: TGTGCCAGCAGCTTAACGGGGCCGACGAATTCACCCCTCCACTTT.

The V call is TRBV5-4, the J call TRBJ1-1; D is perhaps TRBD1 (6 bases). V was shortened by 4 bases and J by 3 bases, with 13 bases between the two germline ends. The CDR3 runs 14 residues. Per the germline V gene, CDR1 is SGHNT and CDR2 is YYREEE (reference sequence). CDR3 nucleotides: TGTGCCAGCAGCCGAAACTCAGGGGACACTGAAGCTTTCTTT. This codes for CASSRNSGDTEAFF.

This chain uses TRBV7-2 with TRBJ2-7, with TRBD1 identical over 7 bases. Germline lookup yields CDR1 SGHTA and CDR2 FQGNSA. Germline trimming cut 4 bases from V and 3 bases from J; bases unmatched to any gene: 3. The CDR3 has 13 residues. The CDR3 coding sequence is TGTGCCAGCAGCTCGGGACAGAACTACGAGCAGTACTTC. Residues: CASSSGQNYEQYF.

The chain joins TRBV7-9 to TRBJ2-7; TRBD2 aligns across 10 bases. Germline V gene lookup returns CDR1 SEHNR and CDR2 FQNEAQ (reference sequence). The CDR3 is 15 amino acids. Trimming took 5 bases from V and 0 from J; bases not matched to a gene: 4. CDR3 loop: CASSTGLAFSYEQYF. CDR3 in DNA: TGTGCCAGCAGCACGGGACTAGCGTTCTCCTACGAGCAGTACTTC.

This clone was seen once. The rearrangement joins TRBV12-5 to TRBJ2-1; 8 bases match TRBD2. This CDR3 has 18 residues. Germline assignment: CDR1 LGHNT and CDR2 FRNRAP. V lost 1 base, J lost 0 bases, and 8 bases stayed unmatched. The CDR3 sequence: CASGLDRTSWSSYNEQFF. The DNA for the CDR3 is TGTGCTAGTGGTTTGGATCGGACTAGCTGGAGCTCCTACAATGAGCAGTTCTTC. The whole variable domain, filled in from reference TRBV12-5 and TRBJ2-1, reads DARVTQTPRHKVTEMGQEVTMRCQPILGHNTVFWYRQTMMQGLELLAYFRNRAPLDDSGMPKDRFSAEMPDATLATLKIQPSEPRDSAVYFCASGLDRTSWSSYNEQFFGPGTRLTVL.

J is TRBJ1-2 and V is TRBV28; the D gene is possibly TRBD1 (5 bases). The CDR3 is made up of 12 amino acids. Trimming shortened V by 6 bases and J by 6 bases, and 11 bases separated the two germline ends. The germline CDR1 and CDR2 sequences are MDHEN and SYDVKM. CDR3 residues: CASRTTGHGYTF. DNA of the CDR3: TGTGCCAGCAGGACCACAGGTCATGGCTACACCTTC.

This chain connects TRBV7-2 to TRBJ1-1; possible D gene TRBD1, 5 bases. V was trimmed by 5 bases and J by 5 bases, leaving 9 bases between them. Germline V CDR1 and CDR2: SGHTA, FQGNSA. CDR3 size: 12 residues. CDR3: CASSPGGTEAFF. CDR3 nucleotides: TGTGCCAGCAGCCCGGGGGGGACTGAAGCTTTCTTT.

This clone has just a few counts. The chain recombines TRBV7-2 with TRBJ1-4, with 9 bases aligning to TRBD1. Unmatched junction bases numbered 3, after V lost 5 bases and J lost 2 bases. CDR1 and CDR2 from the germline V gene are SGHTA and FQGNSA. This CDR3 spans 15 amino acids. CDR3 nucleotides: TGTGCCAGCAGCCCTGGGACAGGGACTAATGAAAAACTGTTTTTT. Encoded protein: CASSPGTGTNEKLFF. Together with reference TRBV7-2 and TRBJ1-4, the CDR3 gives the full variable domain: GAGVSQSPSNKVTEKGKDVELRCDPISGHTALYWYRQSLGQGLEFLIYFQGNSAPDKSGLPSDRFSAERTGGSVSTLTIQRTQQEDSAVYLCASSPGTGTNEKLFFGSGTQLSVL.

The chain recombines TRBV30 with TRBJ1-2, with unresolved D. The V and J ends lost 0 bases and 7 bases respectively, with 12 bases between them. The CDR3 totals 13 residues. Germline assignment: CDR1 GTSNPN and CDR2 SVGIG (reference sequence). Here the CDR3 reads CAWSVQAGLGYTF. In nucleotides, the CDR3 is TGTGCCTGGAGTGTACAAGCGGGCCTTGGCTACACCTTC.

The chain has TRBV4-3 and TRBJ2-2, with D maybe TRBD2 (6 bases). The germline gives CDR1 LGHNA, CDR2 YSLEER. Trimming shortened V by 4 bases and J by 5 bases, and 17 bases separated the two germline ends. This CDR3 comprises 16 residues. CDR3 DNA: TGCGCCAGCAGCCTAGGTGCCGGGAGAGAGACCGGGGAGCTGTTTTTT. Protein product: CASSLGAGRETGELFF.

The chain has TRBV4-3 and TRBJ2-3; a weak D match, TRBD2 (7 bases). The CDR3 is made up of 14 amino acids. Germline V gene lookup returns CDR1 LGHNA and CDR2 YSLEER. Between the trimmed V and J ends, which lost 3 bases and 3 bases, there was a span of 10 bases. The CDR3 is CASSQGGRTDTQYF. CDR3 nucleotides: TGCGCCAGCAGCCAGGGGGGGCGGACAGATACGCAGTATTTT.

This sequence joins TRBV10-3 and TRBJ1-4, with TRBD1 matching over 7 bases. This CDR3 region has 14 residues. V trimming: 3 bases; J trimming: 7 bases; junction bases outside the gene matches: 5. The germline CDR1 and CDR2 sequences are ENHRY and SYGVKD. The CDR3 sequence is CAISERQGGEKLFF. CDR3 DNA sequence: TGTGCCATCAGTGAACGTCAGGGGGGTGAAAAACTGTTTTTT.

The chain carries TRBV27 and TRBJ2-7; D ambiguous. V shed 5 bases and J shed 7 bases, with 15 bases lying between them. This CDR3 has 13 residues. Germline lookup yields CDR1 MNHEY and CDR2 SMNVEV (reference sequence). CDR3 in DNA: TGTGCCAGCAGTCGCTCCCAATCCAGGGAGCAGTACTTC. Translating it yields CASSRSQSREQYF.

This chain uses TRBV30 with TRBJ1-1; maybe TRBD1 (5 bases). This CDR3 is 15 amino acids long. CDR1 GTSNPN and CDR2 SVGIG come from the germline V gene (reference sequence). The V and J ends lost 3 bases and 4 bases respectively, with 18 bases between them. CDR3 in DNA: TGTGCCTGGAGCTGGGGCACCGGGTCCCCCACTGAAGCTTTCTTT. This encodes CAWSWGTGSPTEAFF.